This record covers a single TCR beta chain. Its antigen remains unidentified. There are no base qualities to consult, and no much larger clone falls within one base. What the time point label conveys for this sample: persistent/refractory GD, antithyroid drugs over 5 years with positive TRAb. For both TCR sequencing and RNA sequencing, RNA was extracted from PBMCs using TRIzol. The diagnosis of Graves' disease was made according to American Thyroid Association guidelines. Patients were recruited from an endocrinology department in Xi'an, China. Each patient gave 7 to 9.5 milliliters of peripheral blood, collected in an EDTA anticoagulant tube. Ficoll Paque Plus density gradient separation was used to isolate PBMCs, and no further T cell sorting was performed. An Agilent 2100 Bioanalyzer and agarose gel were used to assess RNA quality, and a NanoDrop 2000 was used to measure RNA concentration. These data come from a study of regulatory T cells in long-lasting Graves disease (dated by TCRdb to about 2021). For context, the study as a whole: Persistent Graves' disease meant more than 5 years of antithyroid drug treatment with TSH receptor autoantibodies that stayed positive. In the clinical cohort, patients with persistent Graves' disease had used antithyroid drugs for an average of roughly ten years. The study took place in China and was registered as a clinical trial. A total of about 33 samples underwent TCR sequencing: about 13 from persistent and some 20 from newly diagnosed Graves' disease patients. Patients with persistent Graves' disease were compared with patients with newly diagnosed Graves' disease using TCR sequencing and RNA sequencing of peripheral blood.

Library method: multiplex PCR. Sequencing used an Illumina HiSeq 4000. iRepertoire HTBI primers and Arm-PCR amplification of CDR3 regions were used to construct TCR beta libraries. Gel purification was performed on PCR products prior to sequencing. As for the authors' bioinformatics: A total of around 59 TRBV and about 13 TRBJ segments were identified across samples and were used for gene usage analysis of CDR3 amino acid clonotypes. COPE and FqMerger were used to merge filtered high-quality paired reads into contigs. BLAST was used to align contigs to IMGT TRBV, TRBD and TRBJ reference genes, and CDR3 was defined according to IMGT. Any clonotype with a frequency above 0.1% was classified as a highly expanded clone. Shannon entropy was used to measure repertoire diversity, and the Gini coefficient was used to measure V-J evenness. A clonotype found in more than one individual was treated as public. TCRdb redid the processing of the public reads, applying fastp at Q25 and MiXCR, and retained in-frame beta chains. Each record represents a unique CDR3 protein, reported with the most common genes and DNA among its rows. TCRdb's processing, not the authors', yielded these V and J calls. Counted in this sample were roughly 400,000 distinct CDR3 sequences; 20% of them appeared once. The ten largest clones represent less than 25% of the sample.

Study-wide findings and limitations: Lower TCR Shannon entropy and fewer highly expanded clones were observed in persistent Graves' disease patients than in newly diagnosed patients, which suggested clonal expansion. A larger number of public clonotypes was shared among persistent patients (around 2,500) than among newly diagnosed patients (around 970). Sequencing and analysis were limited to the TCR beta chain. The small sample size was acknowledged by the authors as a limitation that may reduce accuracy. TRBV28, TRBJ1-2 and TRBJ2-5 were preferentially used in persistent disease, while TRBV20-1 and TRBJ2-1 were favored in newly diagnosed disease. Only peripheral blood was studied, because thyroid tissue, the primary lesion, was inaccessible.

CDR1 SGHRS and CDR2 YFSETQ are derived from the germline V gene. The cysteine opens and the phenylalanine closes a CDR3 of 15 amino acids. Solely the CDR3 DNA is kept, with 45 bases framed from the first base. V is pared back by 4 bases and J by 0 bases, with 10 bases lying between the germline termini. This receptor chain uses TRBV5-1 and TRBJ2-2; the D gene cannot be named for sure. The sequence derives from a female donor with Graves disease. The input for sequencing was peripheral blood mononuclear cells (PBMCs), taken when the disease was refractory, from a patient treated with antithyroid drugs. The bases read TGCGCCAGCAGCCTGCAGAGTACGAACACCGGGGAGCTGTTTTTT. Its product reads: CASSLQSTNTGELFF.